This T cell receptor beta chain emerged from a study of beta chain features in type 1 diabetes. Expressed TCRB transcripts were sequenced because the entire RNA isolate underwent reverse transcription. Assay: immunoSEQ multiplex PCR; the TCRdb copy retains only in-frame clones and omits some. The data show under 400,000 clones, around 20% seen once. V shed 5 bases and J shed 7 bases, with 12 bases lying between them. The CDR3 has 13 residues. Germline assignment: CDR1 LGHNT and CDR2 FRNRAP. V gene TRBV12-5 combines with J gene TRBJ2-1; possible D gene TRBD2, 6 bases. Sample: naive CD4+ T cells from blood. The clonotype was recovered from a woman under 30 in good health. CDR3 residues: CASGVRDWNEQFF. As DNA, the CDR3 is TGTGCTAGTGGTGTGAGGGACTGGAATGAGCAGTTCTTC.